These 8 T cell receptor beta chains share one sample of origin, sequenced in a study of T cell responses to AZD1222 COVID-19 vaccine. The assay was immunoSEQ multiplex PCR, and TCRdb's table has in-frame clones only and misses some. The sample consists of about 180,000 clones, 80% to 90% of them appearing once. Here the sequenced sample was peripheral blood, taken on day 0 of AZD1222 vaccination. The receptors were sampled from an adult in good health.

The chain is built from TRBV25-1 and TRBJ2-3; D remains unclear. The CDR3 runs 15 residues. Trimming took off 2 bases at V and 0 bases at J, with 9 bases between the two ends. Germline CDR1 is MGHDK and CDR2 is SYGVNS. The CDR3 DNA reads TGTGCCAGCAGTGAAGGTGGCAGTAGCACAGATACGCAGTATTTT. It codes for CASSEGGSSTDTQYF.

The rearrangement uses TRBV4-3 and TRBJ2-1; 10 positions match TRBD2. J was trimmed by 8 bases and V by 0 bases; bases with no gene match: 10. Germline CDR1 LGHNA, CDR2 YSLEER. This CDR3 spans 17 amino acids. CDR3 coding DNA: TGCGCCAGCAGCCAAGATGCCAGCGGGGGGGCCCTTTATGAGCAGTTCTTC. This codes for CASSQDASGGALYEQFF.

The chain recombines TRBV3-1 (or the pseudogene TRBV3-2) with TRBJ1-3; D possibly corresponds to TRBD1 (5 bases). The CDR3 consists of 16 residues. V shed 4 bases and J shed 0 bases, with 13 bases lying between them. CDR1 and CDR2 from the germline V gene are LGHDT and YNNKEL (reference sequence). The CDR3 here is CASSRNGGTSGNTIYF. Here the CDR3 DNA reads TGTGCCAGCAGCCGCAACGGGGGTACCTCTGGAAACACCATATATTTT.

J is TRBJ2-1 and V is TRBV6-5; 12 nucleotides line up with TRBD2. This CDR3 comprises 13 residues. Germline-derived CDR1 and CDR2 are MNHEY and SVGAGI. V trimming: 6 bases; J trimming: 6 bases; junction bases outside the gene matches: 0. DNA for the CDR3: TGTGCCAGCAGGACTAGCGGGGGCAATGAGCAGTTCTTC. Translated: CASRTSGGNEQFF.

The chain links TRBV2 to TRBJ2-5; 9 positions agree with TRBD1. Germline V gene sequence: CDR1 SNHLY, CDR2 FYNNEI. This CDR3 has 13 amino acids. V was pared by 4 bases and J by 4 bases, with 1 base of the junction left unmatched. CDR3 DNA: TGTGCCAGCAGTGGACAGGGGGGAGAGACCCAGTACTTC. It encodes CASSGQGGETQYF.

This sequence joins TRBV3-1 (or the pseudogene TRBV3-2) and TRBJ2-5, with 8 bases aligning to TRBD2. CDR3 size: 15 residues. Germline V CDR1 and CDR2: LGHDT, YNNKEL (reference sequence). After removal of 3 bases from V and 2 bases from J, the junction contained 5 bases not matched to a gene. The CDR3 DNA reads as TGTGCCAGCAGCCAGATCGGGGGGGCGCAAGAGACCCAGTACTTC. It yields the protein CASSQIGGAQETQYF.

The CDR3 protein is CASSLGEPRDKFF. The CDR3 DNA is TGTGCCAGCAGTTTAGGTGAGCCCCGAGATAAGTTCTTC. This chain connects TRBV12-3 or TRBV12-4 to TRBJ2-1; D unresolved. The CDR3 spans 13 residues. V lost 1 base and J 14 bases, leaving 15 bases between the germline ends.

This clone was detected only once. The chain uses TRBV27 and TRBJ2-7; the D is unclear. Germline V lookup: CDR1 MNHEY, CDR2 SMNVEV (reference sequence). There are 13 residues in the CDR3. V lost 4 bases to trimming and J lost 0 bases, with 7 bases between them. CDR3 nucleotide sequence: TGTGCCAGCAGTTCCCGAAGCTCCTACGAGCAGTACTTC. Translated, it gives CASSSRSSYEQYF.